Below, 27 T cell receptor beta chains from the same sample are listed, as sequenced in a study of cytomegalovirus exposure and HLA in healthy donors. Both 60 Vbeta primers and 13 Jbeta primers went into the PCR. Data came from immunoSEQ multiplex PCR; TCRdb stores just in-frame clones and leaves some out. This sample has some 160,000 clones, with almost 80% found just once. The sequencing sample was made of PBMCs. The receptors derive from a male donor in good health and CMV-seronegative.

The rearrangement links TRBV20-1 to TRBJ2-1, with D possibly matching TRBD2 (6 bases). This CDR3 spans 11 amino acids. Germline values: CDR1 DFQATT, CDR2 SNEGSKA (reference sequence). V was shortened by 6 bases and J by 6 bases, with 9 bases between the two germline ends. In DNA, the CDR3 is TGCAGTGCCCGGAGGGTCAATGAGCAGTTCTTC. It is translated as CSARRVNEQFF.

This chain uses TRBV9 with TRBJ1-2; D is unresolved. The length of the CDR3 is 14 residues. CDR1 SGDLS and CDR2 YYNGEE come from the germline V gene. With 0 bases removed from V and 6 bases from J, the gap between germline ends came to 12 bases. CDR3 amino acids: CASSVASGSHGYTF. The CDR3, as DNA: TGTGCCAGCAGCGTAGCTTCGGGGTCCCATGGCTACACCTTC. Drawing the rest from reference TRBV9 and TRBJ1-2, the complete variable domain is DSGVTQTPKHLITATGQRVTLRCSPRSGDLSVYWYQQSLDQGLQFLIQYYNGEERAKGNILERFSAQQFPDLHSELNLSSLELGDSALYFCASSVASGSHGYTFGSGTRLTVV.

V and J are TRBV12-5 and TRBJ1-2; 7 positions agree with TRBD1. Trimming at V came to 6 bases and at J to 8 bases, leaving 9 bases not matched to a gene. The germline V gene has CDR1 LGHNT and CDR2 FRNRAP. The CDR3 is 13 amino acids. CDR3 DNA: TGTGCTAGTGGGGGACAGTCCACTGGAGGCTACACCTTC. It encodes CASGGQSTGGYTF. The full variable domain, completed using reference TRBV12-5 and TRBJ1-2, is DARVTQTPRHKVTEMGQEVTMRCQPILGHNTVFWYRQTMMQGLELLAYFRNRAPLDDSGMPKDRFSAEMPDATLATLKIQPSEPRDSAVYFCASGGQSTGGYTFGSGTRLTVV.

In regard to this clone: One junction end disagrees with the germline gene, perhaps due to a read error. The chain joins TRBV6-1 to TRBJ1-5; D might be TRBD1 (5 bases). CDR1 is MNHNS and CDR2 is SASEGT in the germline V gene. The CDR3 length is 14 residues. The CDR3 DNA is TGTGCCAGCAATAGCGGGGGAAGCAATCAGCCCCGGCATTTT. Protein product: CASNSGGSNQPRHF.

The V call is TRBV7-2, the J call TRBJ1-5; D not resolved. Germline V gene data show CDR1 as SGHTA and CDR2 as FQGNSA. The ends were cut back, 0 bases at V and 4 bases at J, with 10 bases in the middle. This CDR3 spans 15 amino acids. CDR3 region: CASSLALADNQPQHF. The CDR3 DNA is TGTGCCAGCAGCTTAGCGCTCGCAGATAATCAGCCCCAGCATTTT.

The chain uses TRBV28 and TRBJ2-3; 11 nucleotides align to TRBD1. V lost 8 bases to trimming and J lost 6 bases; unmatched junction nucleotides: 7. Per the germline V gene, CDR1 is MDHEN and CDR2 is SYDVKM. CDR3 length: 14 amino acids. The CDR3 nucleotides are TGTGCCAGCCAGGGACAGGGGGAATCGGATACGCAGTATTTT. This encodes CASQGQGESDTQYF. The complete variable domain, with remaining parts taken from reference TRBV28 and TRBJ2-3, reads DVKVTQSSRYLVKRTGEKVFLECVQDMDHENMFWYRQDPGLGLRLIYFSYDVKMKEKGDIPEGYSVSREKKERFSLILESASTNQTSMYLCASQGQGESDTQYFGPGTRLTVL.

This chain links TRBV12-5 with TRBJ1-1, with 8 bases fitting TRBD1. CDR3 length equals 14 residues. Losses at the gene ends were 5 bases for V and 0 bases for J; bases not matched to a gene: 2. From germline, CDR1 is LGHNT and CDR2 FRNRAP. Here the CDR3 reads CASGDRGLNTEAFF. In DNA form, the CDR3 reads TGTGCTAGTGGTGACAGGGGACTGAACACTGAAGCTTTCTTT. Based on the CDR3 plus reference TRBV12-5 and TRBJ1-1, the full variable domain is DARVTQTPRHKVTEMGQEVTMRCQPILGHNTVFWYRQTMMQGLELLAYFRNRAPLDDSGMPKDRFSAEMPDATLATLKIQPSEPRDSAVYFCASGDRGLNTEAFFGQGTRLTVV.

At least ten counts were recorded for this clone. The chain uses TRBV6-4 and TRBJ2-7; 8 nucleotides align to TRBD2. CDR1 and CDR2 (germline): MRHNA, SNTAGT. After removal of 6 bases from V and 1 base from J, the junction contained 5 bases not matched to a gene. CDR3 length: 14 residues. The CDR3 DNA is TGTGCCAGCAGCGAGCGGGAGAGTTCCTACGAGCAGTACTTC. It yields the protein CASSERESSYEQYF.

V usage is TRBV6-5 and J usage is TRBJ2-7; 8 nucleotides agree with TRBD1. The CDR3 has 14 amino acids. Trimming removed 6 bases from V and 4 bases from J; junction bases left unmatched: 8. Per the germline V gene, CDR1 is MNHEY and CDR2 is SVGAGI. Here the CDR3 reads CASRKTGDPYEQYF. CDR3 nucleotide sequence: TGTGCCAGCAGAAAGACAGGGGACCCTTACGAGCAGTACTTC.

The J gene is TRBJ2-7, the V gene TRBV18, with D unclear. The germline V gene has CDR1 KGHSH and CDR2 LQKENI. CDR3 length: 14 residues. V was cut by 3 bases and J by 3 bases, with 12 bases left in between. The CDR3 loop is CASSPQTSIYEQYF. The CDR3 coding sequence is TGTGCCAGCTCACCTCAGACATCCATCTACGAGCAGTACTTC.

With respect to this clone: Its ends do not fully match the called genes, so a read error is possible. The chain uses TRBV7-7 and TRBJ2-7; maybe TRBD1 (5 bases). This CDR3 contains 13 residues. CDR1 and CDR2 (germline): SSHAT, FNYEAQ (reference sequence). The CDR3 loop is CASSLYQGYEQYF. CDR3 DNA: TGTGCTAGCAGCTTATACCAGGGCTACGAGCAGTACTTC.

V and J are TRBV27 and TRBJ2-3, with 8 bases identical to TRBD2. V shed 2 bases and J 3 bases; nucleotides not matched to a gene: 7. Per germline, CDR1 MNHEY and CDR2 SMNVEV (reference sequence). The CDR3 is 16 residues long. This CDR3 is CASSLTSGSGTDTQYF. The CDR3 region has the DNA TGTGCCAGCAGTTTAACGAGCGGGAGCGGGACAGATACGCAGTATTTT.

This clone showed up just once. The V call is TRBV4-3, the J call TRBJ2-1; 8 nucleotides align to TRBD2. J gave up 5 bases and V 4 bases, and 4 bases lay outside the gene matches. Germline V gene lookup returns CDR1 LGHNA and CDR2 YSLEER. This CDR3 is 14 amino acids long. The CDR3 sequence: CASSPGGVDNEQFF. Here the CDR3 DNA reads TGCGCCAGCAGCCCGGGAGGGGTTGACAATGAGCAGTTCTTC.

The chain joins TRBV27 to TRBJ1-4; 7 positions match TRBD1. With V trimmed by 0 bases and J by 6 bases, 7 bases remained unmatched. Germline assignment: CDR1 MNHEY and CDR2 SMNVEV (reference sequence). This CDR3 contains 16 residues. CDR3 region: CASSLSRDSTYEKLFF. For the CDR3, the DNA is TGTGCCAGCAGTTTATCGCGGGACAGTACATATGAAAAACTGTTTTTT.

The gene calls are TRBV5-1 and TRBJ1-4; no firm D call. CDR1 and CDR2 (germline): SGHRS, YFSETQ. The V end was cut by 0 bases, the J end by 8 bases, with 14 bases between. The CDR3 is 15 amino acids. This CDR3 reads CASSLDVGRGEKLFF. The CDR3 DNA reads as TGCGCCAGCAGCTTGGACGTAGGTCGAGGGGAAAAACTGTTTTTT. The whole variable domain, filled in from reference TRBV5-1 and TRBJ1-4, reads KAGVTQTPRYLIKTRGQQVTLSCSPISGHRSVSWYQQTPGQGLQFLFEYFSETQRNKGNFPGRFSGRQFSNSRSEMNVSTLELGDSALYLCASSLDVGRGEKLFFGSGTQLSVL.

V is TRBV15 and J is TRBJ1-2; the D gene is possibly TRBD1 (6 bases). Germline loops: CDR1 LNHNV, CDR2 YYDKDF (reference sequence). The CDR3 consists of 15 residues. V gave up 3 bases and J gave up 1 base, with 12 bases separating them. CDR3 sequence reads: CATSSRDTRNYGYTF. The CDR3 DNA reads TGTGCCACCAGCAGCCGGGACACCCGTAACTATGGCTACACCTTC. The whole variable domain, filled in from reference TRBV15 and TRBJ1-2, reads DAMVIQNPRYQVTQFGKPVTLSCSQTLNHNVMYWYQQKSSQAPKLLFHYYDKDFNNEADTPDNFQSRRPNTSFCFLDIRSPGLGDTAMYLCATSSRDTRNYGYTFGSGTRLTVV.

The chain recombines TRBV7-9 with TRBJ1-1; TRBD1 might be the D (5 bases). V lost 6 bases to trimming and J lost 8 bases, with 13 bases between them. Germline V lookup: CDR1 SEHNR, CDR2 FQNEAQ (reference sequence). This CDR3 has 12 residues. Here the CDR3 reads CASRSTDSEAFF. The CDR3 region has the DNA TGTGCCAGCAGATCGACAGACTCGGAAGCTTTCTTT.

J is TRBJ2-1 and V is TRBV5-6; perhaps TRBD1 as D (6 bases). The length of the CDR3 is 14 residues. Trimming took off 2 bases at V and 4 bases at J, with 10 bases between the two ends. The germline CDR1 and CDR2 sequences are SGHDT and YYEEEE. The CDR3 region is CASSFRGLYNEQFF. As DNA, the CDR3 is TGTGCCAGCAGCTTCAGGGGTTTGTACAATGAGCAGTTCTTC. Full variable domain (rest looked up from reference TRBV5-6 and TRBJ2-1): DAGVTQSPTHLIKTRGQQVTLRCSPKSGHDTVSWYQQALGQGPQFIFQYYEEEERQRGNFPDRFSGHQFPNYSSELNVNALLLGDSALYLCASSFRGLYNEQFFGPGTRLTVL.

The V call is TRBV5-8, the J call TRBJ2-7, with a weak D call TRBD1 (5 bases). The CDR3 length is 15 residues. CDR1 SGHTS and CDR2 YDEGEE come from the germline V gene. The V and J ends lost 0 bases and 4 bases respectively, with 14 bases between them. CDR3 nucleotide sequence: TGTGCCAGCAGCTTGGAGGTGGTGTCAGGGTACGAGCAGTACTTC. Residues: CASSLEVVSGYEQYF.

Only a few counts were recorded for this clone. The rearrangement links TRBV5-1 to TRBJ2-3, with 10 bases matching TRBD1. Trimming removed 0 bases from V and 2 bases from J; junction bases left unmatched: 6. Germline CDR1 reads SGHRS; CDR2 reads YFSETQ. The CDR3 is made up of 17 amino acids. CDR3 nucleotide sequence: TGCGCCAGCAGCTTGGACCGACAGGGGGCGAACACAGATACGCAGTATTTT. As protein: CASSLDRQGANTDTQYF.

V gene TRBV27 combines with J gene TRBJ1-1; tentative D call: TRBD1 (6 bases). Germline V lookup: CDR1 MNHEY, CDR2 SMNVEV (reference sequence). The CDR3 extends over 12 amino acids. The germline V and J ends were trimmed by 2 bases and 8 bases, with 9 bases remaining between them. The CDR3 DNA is TGTGCCAGCAGTTTACCCGACAGGGAAGCTTTCTTT. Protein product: CASSLPDREAFF.

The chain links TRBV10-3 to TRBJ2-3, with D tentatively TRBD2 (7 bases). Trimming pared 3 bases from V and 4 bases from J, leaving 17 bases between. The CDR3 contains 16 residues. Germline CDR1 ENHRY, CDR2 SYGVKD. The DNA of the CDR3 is TGTGCCATCAGTGAATTGGACCGAGGGGGGGCAGATACGCAGTATTTT. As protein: CAISELDRGGADTQYF.

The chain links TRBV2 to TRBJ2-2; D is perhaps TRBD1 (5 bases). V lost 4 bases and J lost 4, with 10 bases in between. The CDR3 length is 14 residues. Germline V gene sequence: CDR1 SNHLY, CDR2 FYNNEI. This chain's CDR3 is CASSVSGPTGELFF. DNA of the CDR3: TGTGCCAGCAGTGTATCAGGGCCCACCGGGGAGCTGTTTTTT.

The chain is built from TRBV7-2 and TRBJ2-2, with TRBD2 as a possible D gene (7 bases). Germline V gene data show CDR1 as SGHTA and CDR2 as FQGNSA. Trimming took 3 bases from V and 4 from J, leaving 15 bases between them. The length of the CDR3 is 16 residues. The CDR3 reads CASSFSGGPRTGELFF. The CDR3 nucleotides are TGTGCCAGCAGCTTTTCGGGGGGCCCTCGCACCGGGGAGCTGTTTTTT.

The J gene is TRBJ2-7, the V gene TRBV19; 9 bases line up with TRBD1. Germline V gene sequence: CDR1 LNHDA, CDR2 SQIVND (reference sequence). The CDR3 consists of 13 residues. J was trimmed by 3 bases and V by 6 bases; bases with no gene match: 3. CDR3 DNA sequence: TGTGCCAGTAGCCGGGACAGGGACTACGAGCAGTACTTC. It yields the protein CASSRDRDYEQYF.

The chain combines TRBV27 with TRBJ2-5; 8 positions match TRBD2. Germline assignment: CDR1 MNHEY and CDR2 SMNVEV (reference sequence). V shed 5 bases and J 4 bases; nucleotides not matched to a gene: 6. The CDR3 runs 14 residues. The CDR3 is CASSPRSGRETQYF. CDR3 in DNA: TGTGCCAGCAGTCCACGGAGCGGGAGAGAGACCCAGTACTTC.

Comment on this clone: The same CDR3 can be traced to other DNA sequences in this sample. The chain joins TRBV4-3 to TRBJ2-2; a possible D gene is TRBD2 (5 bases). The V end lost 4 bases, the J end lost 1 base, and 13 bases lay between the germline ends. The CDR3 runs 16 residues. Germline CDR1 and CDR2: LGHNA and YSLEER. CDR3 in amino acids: CASSPRSGMNTGELFF. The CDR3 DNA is TGCGCCAGCAGCCCACGAAGCGGAATGAACACCGGGGAGCTGTTTTTT.